This T cell receptor (beta chain) was retrieved from a study of a mutant IDH1 vaccine in newly diagnosed glioma. Background on the study: Beginning 4-6 weeks after radiotherapy alone, or with temozolomide cycles, vaccination took place.

The time point here: week 47, end of study. Each dose of the vaccine consisted of 300 ug of mutant IDH1 20-mer peptide, with topical imiquimod. There were new WHO grade 3 or 4 astrocytomas in the donors, and these were IDH1-mutant and ATRX-lost. A note on this clone: Its target is not known.

Assay used: immunoSEQ multiplex PCR; TCRdb lists only in-frame clones, some missing. Of roughly 13,000 clones listed, roughly 79% were seen once; the top ten hold about 4.2%. General observations from the study: Evidence of vaccine-induced immune responses was documented in about 93% of patients.

Sequenced material: PBMCs, taken from a glioma patient whose treatment included an IDH1 peptide vaccine. The TCR originated in a woman between 40 and 50 years old with glioma.

This CDR3 reads CASSPTRVGTDTQYF. CDR3 coding DNA: TGTGCCAGCAGCCCGACCCGGGTGGGGACAGATACGCAGTATTTT. The chain employs TRBV7-2 and TRBJ2-3, with unresolved D. Germline V CDR1 and CDR2: SGHTA, FQGNSA. The CDR3 spans 15 residues. Deletions cut 5 bases from V and 3 bases from J, with 15 bases between. Full variable domain (remainder filled in from reference TRBV7-2 and TRBJ2-3): GAGVSQSPSNKVTEKGKDVELRCDPISGHTALYWYRQSLGQGLEFLIYFQGNSAPDKSGLPSDRFSAERTGGSVSTLTIQRTQQEDSAVYLCASSPTRVGTDTQYFGPGTRLTVL.